Below, 32 T cell receptor beta chains from the same sample are listed, as sequenced in a study of blood T cell repertoires in COVID-19. Sequenced by immunoSEQ multiplex PCR; TCRdb stores in-frame clones only, minus some. The sample includes about 200,000 clones, 86% of them seen just once. Sequencing input: PBMCs or T cells enriched from blood (not recorded which). These receptors originate from a man in his forties with acute COVID-19.

V is TRBV29-1 and J is TRBJ2-3, with D possibly matching TRBD1 (6 bases). The CDR3 spans 14 residues. CDR1 and CDR2 from the germline V gene are SQVTM and ANQGSEA. The germline V and J ends were trimmed by 7 bases and 6 bases, with 20 bases remaining between them. CDR3 bases: TGCAGCGCCCGGGACACTTACTCTTGGGATACGCAGTATTTT. Translating gives CSARDTYSWDTQYF.

The gene calls are TRBV28 and TRBJ1-3, with D perhaps matching TRBD1 (5 bases). The V gene's germline CDR1 is MDHEN and CDR2 SYDVKM. The CDR3 contains 11 residues. V gave up 6 bases and J gave up 7 bases, with 7 bases separating them. The CDR3 reads CASRSGNTIYF. CDR3 coding DNA: TGTGCCAGCAGGTCAGGGAACACCATATATTTT. The variable domain in full, with the rest retrieved from reference TRBV28 and TRBJ1-3, is DVKVTQSSRYLVKRTGEKVFLECVQDMDHENMFWYRQDPGLGLRLIYFSYDVKMKEKGDIPEGYSVSREKKERFSLILESASTNQTSMYLCASRSGNTIYFGEGSWLTVV.

This chain joins TRBV3-1 (or the pseudogene TRBV3-2) and TRBJ1-2, with a weak D call TRBD1 (6 bases). Germline loops: CDR1 LGHDT, CDR2 YNNKEL (reference sequence). This CDR3 is 15 amino acids long. V was cut by 2 bases and J by 4 bases, with 14 bases left in between. The CDR3 DNA follows: TGTGCCAGCAGCCAAAACGTAGGGACATTCTATGGCTACACCTTC. This sequence encodes CASSQNVGTFYGYTF.

In nucleotides, the CDR3 is TGTGCCAGCAGTTTAGGCTCATTTATTCAGCCCCAGCATTTT. Translation gives CASSLGSFIQPQHF. This chain joins TRBV28 and TRBJ1-5; D remains ambiguous. This CDR3 has 14 amino acids. Germline V gene lookup returns CDR1 MDHEN and CDR2 SYDVKM. The V and J ends lost 2 bases and 6 bases respectively, with 11 bases between them.

This clone was picked up many times. The chain carries TRBV27 and TRBJ1-2; D call uncertain. Germline CDR1 is MNHEY and CDR2 is SMNVEV (reference sequence). This CDR3 is 16 amino acids long. Trimming pared 7 bases from V and 0 bases from J, leaving 18 bases between. The CDR3 sequence is CASKVSGGSSNYGYTF. The CDR3 DNA sequence: TGTGCCAGCAAAGTCTCAGGAGGCTCTTCTAACTATGGCTACACCTTC.

The chain carries TRBV6-5 and TRBJ1-5; D is possibly TRBD1 (6 bases). CDR3 size: 15 residues. The V and J ends lost 2 bases and 2 bases respectively, with 10 bases between them. CDR1 MNHEY and CDR2 SVGAGI come from the germline V gene. The CDR3 region is CASSYEGVGNQPQHF. DNA for the CDR3: TGTGCCAGCAGTTACGAGGGGGTAGGCAATCAGCCCCAGCATTTT.

This clone was seen once. The chain has TRBV7-3 and TRBJ2-3; 7 positions agree with TRBD1. The CDR3 sequence is 15 residues long. The V segment lost 5 bases and the J segment 3 bases; nucleotides outside the gene matches: 8. Germline values: CDR1 SGHTA, CDR2 FQGTGA. CDR3 protein: CASSPTGMGTDTQYF. The CDR3 coding sequence is TGTGCCAGCAGCCCGACAGGGATGGGGACAGATACGCAGTATTTT.

For this clone: Other DNA sequences from this sample encode an identical CDR3 as well. The rearrangement links TRBV29-1 to TRBJ1-5, with a weak D call TRBD1 (5 bases). The CDR3 spans 12 residues. Trimming removed 4 bases at V and 3 bases at J, with 7 bases between. The germline CDR1 and CDR2 sequences are SQVTM and ANQGSEA. CDR3: CSVGGVNQPQHF. The CDR3, as DNA: TGCAGCGTTGGGGGGGTCAATCAGCCCCAGCATTTT.

This clone was seen a few times. The chain carries TRBV9 and TRBJ2-1, with 8 bases that match TRBD2. Germline trimming cut 7 bases from V and 2 bases from J; bases unmatched to any gene: 8. CDR3 size: 15 residues. Germline CDR1 SGDLS, CDR2 YYNGEE. CDR3 protein: CASSRAGDAYNEQFF. CDR3 nucleotides: TGTGCCAGCTCTCGAGCGGGAGACGCCTACAATGAGCAGTTCTTC.

The gene calls are TRBV4-1 and TRBJ2-1, with TRBD2 identical over 10 bases. The V and J ends lost 3 bases and 8 bases, in that order; junction bases with no gene match: 22. The CDR3 totals 20 residues. Germline CDR1 reads MGHRA; CDR2 reads YSYEKL. The DNA of the CDR3 is TGCGCCAGCAGCCATGGCAGGGGGCGTGAGAGCGGGAGGGCCGGGCATGAGCAGTTCTTC. Translating it yields CASSHGRGRESGRAGHEQFF.

The V call is TRBV19, the J call TRBJ2-7; TRBD1 matches at 10 bases. The CDR3 contains 16 residues. Germline lookup yields CDR1 LNHDA and CDR2 SQIVND (reference sequence). J lost 4 bases, V lost 4 bases, and 10 bases had no gene match. The CDR3, as DNA: TGTGCCAGTAGTAGCCGGGACAGGGGCGGAGAGTACGAGCAGTACTTC. It codes for CASSSRDRGGEYEQYF.

The V and J genes are TRBV10-3 and TRBJ2-7; 7 bases align to TRBD2. The CDR3 consists of 16 residues. V trimming: 6 bases; J trimming: 3 bases; junction bases outside the gene matches: 14. CDR1 and CDR2 from the germline V gene are ENHRY and SYGVKD. The CDR3 nucleotides read TGTGCCATCAGAGGGACGGGAAGGGCTAGCGGCTACGAGCAGTACTTC. Translation gives CAIRGTGRASGYEQYF.

The chain has TRBV7-9 and TRBJ2-5; 9 bases are a match to TRBD2. Germline CDR1 SEHNR, CDR2 FQNEAQ (reference sequence). V gave up 0 bases and J gave up 5 bases; unmatched junction bases: 4. The CDR3 sequence is 15 residues long. CDR3 region: CASSLASGSSETQYF. The CDR3 DNA reads as TGTGCCAGCAGCTTAGCTAGCGGGAGTTCGGAGACCCAGTACTTC.

The chain links TRBV6-5 to TRBJ1-5, with D unresolved. Per germline, CDR1 MNHEY and CDR2 SVGAGI. V gave up 5 bases and J gave up 7 bases, with 9 bases separating them. The CDR3 runs 12 residues. The CDR3 spells CASSTTPQPQHF. The DNA for the CDR3 is TGTGCCAGCAGTACAACCCCCCAGCCCCAGCATTTT.

The chain joins TRBV11-2 to TRBJ2-7; TRBD1 might be the D (5 bases). Germline lookup yields CDR1 SGHAT and CDR2 FQNNGV. The CDR3 contains 14 residues. Trimming removed 5 bases from V and 2 bases from J, with 13 bases in between. DNA of the CDR3: TGTGCCAGCAGCCTATCCACAGGTCCCTACGAGCAGTACTTC. It codes for CASSLSTGPYEQYF.

This clone appeared a single time. As DNA, the CDR3 is TGTGCCAGCAGTTCCATTAGGGTGGGAGGGGGAGCTTTCTTT. It specifies CASSSIRVGGGAFF. This chain connects TRBV27 to TRBJ1-1; tentative D call: TRBD1 (6 bases). The CDR3 runs 14 residues. In germline, CDR1 is MNHEY, CDR2 SMNVEV (reference sequence). Trimming pared 4 bases from V and 10 bases from J, leaving 19 bases between.

On this clone: One junction end does not reproduce the germline sequence, and a read error may be involved. This chain uses TRBV28 with TRBJ2-2, with D unresolved. There are 15 residues in the CDR3. Per germline, CDR1 MDHEN and CDR2 SYDVKM. CDR3 sequence: CASRPRTTNIGELFF. DNA of the CDR3: TGTGCCAGCAGACCCCGCACGACAAACATCGGGGAGCTGTTTTTT.

The chain employs TRBV5-1 and TRBJ2-5; TRBD1 agrees at 8 bases. CDR1 is SGHRS, CDR2 YFSETQ, per germline. V shed 3 bases, J shed 3 bases, and the junction held 4 bases outside the gene matches. The CDR3 runs to 14 residues. The CDR3, as DNA: TGCGCCAGCAGCTCCGGGACAGGTAAAGAGACCCAGTACTTC. Translation: CASSSGTGKETQYF. The whole variable domain, filled in from reference TRBV5-1 and TRBJ2-5, reads KAGVTQTPRYLIKTRGQQVTLSCSPISGHRSVSWYQQTPGQGLQFLFEYFSETQRNKGNFPGRFSGRQFSNSRSEMNVSTLELGDSALYLCASSSGTGKETQYFGPGTRLLVL.

V gene TRBV7-3 combines with J gene TRBJ2-1; tentative D call: TRBD2 (5 bases). Per germline, CDR1 SGHTA and CDR2 FQGTGA. The V end was cut by 5 bases, the J end by 0 bases, with 11 bases between. The CDR3 length is 15 residues. The CDR3 sequence: CASSAGLSSYNEQFF. DNA for the CDR3: TGTGCCAGCAGCGCGGGCCTTAGCTCCTACAATGAGCAGTTCTTC.

This chain links TRBV7-9 with TRBJ2-1, with a tentative D call TRBD2 (6 bases). Trimming removed 8 bases from V and 0 bases from J, with 14 bases in between. The length of the CDR3 is 15 residues. Germline CDR1 reads SEHNR; CDR2 reads FQNEAQ (reference sequence). For the CDR3, the DNA is TGTGCCAGCCAGGACTACCGGAGCTCCTACAATGAGCAGTTCTTC. Translated, it gives CASQDYRSSYNEQFF.

J is TRBJ2-5 and V is TRBV25-1; 12 bases align to TRBD1. V lost 6 bases and J lost 5; bases outside the gene matches: 13. There are 17 residues in the CDR3. The V gene's germline CDR1 is MGHDK and CDR2 SYGVNS. CDR3 sequence: CASSDEGDRGLVETQYF. Written as DNA, the CDR3 is TGTGCCAGCAGCGATGAGGGGGACAGGGGGCTAGTGGAGACCCAGTACTTC. Filled out from reference TRBV25-1 and TRBJ2-5, the complete variable domain reads EADIYQTPRYLVIGTGKKITLECSQTMGHDKMYWYQQDPGMELHLIHYSYGVNSTEKGDLSSESTVSRIRTEHFPLTLESARPSHTSQYLCASSDEGDRGLVETQYFGPGTRLLVL.

The genes are TRBV5-1 and TRBJ1-5; 8 bases are shared with TRBD1. This CDR3 spans 15 amino acids. Trimming took 1 base from V and 4 from J; bases not matched to a gene: 4. Germline V gene lookup returns CDR1 SGHRS and CDR2 YFSETQ. The CDR3 region is CASSLRTGLNQPQHF. For the CDR3, the DNA is TGCGCCAGCAGCTTGAGGACAGGGTTAAATCAGCCCCAGCATTTT.

The chain links TRBV20-1 to TRBJ2-3; 8 nucleotides match TRBD2. The J segment lost 14 bases and the V segment lost 6 bases, leaving 10 bases of the junction unmatched. The CDR3 length is 11 residues. CDR1 DFQATT and CDR2 SNEGSKA come from the germline V gene (reference sequence). Here the CDR3 DNA reads TGCAGTGCAGAAATAGCGGGACGGGGGTATTTT. This encodes CSAEIAGRGYF.

The chain couples TRBV28 to TRBJ1-5; a weak D match, TRBD1 (5 bases). Germline V gene lookup returns CDR1 MDHEN and CDR2 SYDVKM. CDR3 length: 12 amino acids. V was cut by 7 bases and J by 4 bases, with 8 bases left in between. Written as DNA, the CDR3 is TGTGCCAGCAATACAGGTAATCAGCCCCAGCATTTT. This encodes CASNTGNQPQHF.

The chain links TRBV9 to TRBJ1-2; perhaps TRBD1 as D (5 bases). V lost 5 bases and J 3 bases, leaving 20 bases between the germline ends. The CDR3 sequence is 16 residues long. Germline-derived CDR1 and CDR2 are SGDLS and YYNGEE. The CDR3: CASSRLGSGHHYGYTF. The CDR3 DNA reads as TGTGCCAGCAGTCGTCTCGGGTCAGGGCACCACTATGGCTACACCTTC. Based on the CDR3 plus reference TRBV9 and TRBJ1-2, the full variable domain is DSGVTQTPKHLITATGQRVTLRCSPRSGDLSVYWYQQSLDQGLQFLIQYYNGEERAKGNILERFSAQQFPDLHSELNLSSLELGDSALYFCASSRLGSGHHYGYTFGSGTRLTVV.

The chain uses TRBV5-1 and TRBJ2-1, with 7 positions matching TRBD1. The CDR3 contains 15 residues. J was trimmed by 8 bases and V by 2 bases; bases with no gene match: 10. The germline gives CDR1 SGHRS, CDR2 YFSETQ. The CDR3 DNA sequence: TGCGCCAGCAGCTTCTACAGGGGTGTTCGCGATGAGCAGTTCTTC. Its translation is CASSFYRGVRDEQFF.

This chain connects TRBV9 to TRBJ2-5; 7 positions match TRBD1. The CDR3 contains 14 residues. Germline V gene lookup returns CDR1 SGDLS and CDR2 YYNGEE. J was trimmed by 2 bases and V by 3 bases; bases with no gene match: 4. The DNA of the CDR3 is TGTGCCAGCAGCGCCTTGACAGGGCAAGAGACCCAGTACTTC. It encodes CASSALTGQETQYF.

The CDR3 region has the DNA TGTGCCAGCAGCTTACAAAACAATGAGCAGTTCTTC. It yields the protein CASSLQNNEQFF. V gene TRBV11-2 combines with J gene TRBJ2-1, with D unclear. CDR1 and CDR2 (germline): SGHAT, FQNNGV. Trimming cost V 2 bases and J 5 bases, with 4 bases left between them. The CDR3 sequence is 12 residues long.

J is TRBJ1-1 and V is TRBV6-5; the match to TRBD1 covers 8 bases. This CDR3 region has 14 residues. V lost 6 bases to trimming and J lost 4 bases; unmatched junction nucleotides: 7. Germline CDR1 reads MNHEY; CDR2 reads SVGAGI. The CDR3 is CASSHGQGITEAFF. The CDR3 DNA sequence: TGTGCCAGCAGCCACGGACAGGGAATCACTGAAGCTTTCTTT.

The chain uses TRBV18 and TRBJ1-2, with TRBD1 identical over 10 bases. CDR1 and CDR2 from the germline V gene are KGHSH and LQKENI. V shed 4 bases and J 7 bases; nucleotides not matched to a gene: 6. The CDR3 is 14 amino acids. In DNA, the CDR3 is TGTGCCAGCTCACTGGGACAGGGGATCGGTGGCTACACCTTC. Amino acids: CASSLGQGIGGYTF.

The gene calls are TRBV6-5 and TRBJ1-5, with D possibly being TRBD1 (6 bases). Trimming pared 7 bases from V and 0 bases from J, leaving 13 bases between. Looked up from germline, CDR1 is MNHEY and CDR2 is SVGAGI. The CDR3 has 15 residues. CDR3 in DNA: TGTGCCAGCAAACAGGGCCTATATAGCAATCAGCCCCAGCATTTT. This codes for CASKQGLYSNQPQHF.

The rearrangement uses TRBV30 and TRBJ2-7; possibly TRBD1 for D (5 bases). The CDR3 is 11 amino acids. Per the germline V gene, CDR1 is GTSNPN and CDR2 is SVGIG (reference sequence). Here the CDR3 DNA reads TGTGCTCGTTCGTGGGGCGGAGAGCAGTACTTC. Encoded protein: CARSWGGEQYF.